A selection of T cell receptor beta chains follows, all from one sample in a study of blood T cell repertoires in COVID-19. Data came from immunoSEQ multiplex PCR; TCRdb stores just in-frame clones and leaves some out. The sample holds roughly 150,000 clones, approximately 90% seen once. Source material: peripheral blood. The receptor source for this set is a woman aged 60-70 years with active COVID-19. Both conserved end residues are part of each CDR3. D genes are given only for firm matches. Clone size is shown for a subset of rows, as once, few, many or a class of expanded clone.

size | J | D | V | DNA | CDR3
- | TRBJ1-3 | TRBD1 | TRBV19 | TGTGCCAGTAGTTTACAGGGGACCAACTCTGGAAACACCATATATTTT | CASSLQGTNSGNTIYF
- | TRBJ2-5 | - | TRBV29-1 | TGCAGCGTTGATGAGCCTGTCTGGGGGCTGAGGAAGACCCAGTACTTC | CSVDEPVWGLRKTQYF
- | TRBJ2-7 | - | TRBV11-2 | TGTGCCAGCAGCTTAATAAAACTTCCGAGCGGGCTGTACTCCTACGAGCAGTACTTC | CASSLIKLPSGLYSYEQYF
few | TRBJ2-7 | - | TRBV3-1/TRBV3-2 | TGTGCCAGCAGCCAAGAGGGCAGGGGACCCCCTGACTACGAGCAGTACTTC | CASSQEGRGPPDYEQYF
- | TRBJ2-2 | - | TRBV5-1 | TGCGCCAGCGCCGCGGGAAGAGGCGCGAACACCGGGGAGCTGTTTTTT | CASAAGRGANTGELFF
- | TRBJ1-6 | - | TRBV9 | TGTGCCAGCAGCGTAGAGGGGGGGGTATCACCCCTCCACTTT | CASSVEGGVSPLHF
- | TRBJ1-6 | - | TRBV16 | TGTGCCAGCAGCCCGTCCCAGACACCCCTCCACTTT | CASSPSQTPLHF
- | TRBJ1-4 | - | TRBV27 | TGTGCCAGCTCCACCAGGGTGAATGAAAAACTGTTTTTT | CASSTRVNEKLFF
- | TRBJ2-3 | TRBD2 | TRBV18 | TGTGCCAGCGCCCGGGGGGGCAGCGCAGATACGCAGTATTTT | CASARGGSADTQYF
- | TRBJ1-4 | TRBD1 | TRBV7-9 | TGTGCCAGCAGCACACCCACCCCGGGACAGGTTAATGAAAAACTGTTTTTT | CASSTPTPGQVNEKLFF
- | TRBJ1-1 | - | TRBV3-1/TRBV3-2 | TGTGCCAGCAGCAGGACATCACGAACGTCTGAAGCTTTCTTT | CASSRTSRTSEAFF
- | TRBJ2-5 | - | TRBV24-1 | TGTGCCACCAGTGATGGACAGACCTACCAAGAGACCCAGTACTTC | CATSDGQTYQETQYF
- | TRBJ2-5 | - | TRBV5-1 | TGCGCCAGCAGCTTGGGCCGGGGGTTGGAGACCCAGTACTTC | CASSLGRGLETQYF
- | TRBJ2-3 | - | TRBV28 | TGTGCCAGCAGTTTAGGAGTGGAACCGAGCACAGATACGCAGTATTTT | CASSLGVEPSTDTQYF
- | TRBJ1-1 | - | TRBV6-5 | TGTGCCAGCAGTTACTCATCCCGGGGAACTGAAGCTTTCTTT | CASSYSSRGTEAFF
- | TRBJ1-5 | TRBD1 | TRBV19 | TGTGCCAGTGCCGGGACAGGCCATCAGCCCCAGCATTTT | CASAGTGHQPQHF
once | TRBJ1-5 | - | TRBV6-5 | TGTGCCAGCAGATTAACAGGGAATAACAATCAGCCCCAGCATTTT | CASRLTGNNNQPQHF
- | TRBJ2-7 | - | TRBV15 | TGTGCCACCAGCAGAGGTCGACAGGACTTCTACGAGCAGTACTTC | CATSRGRQDFYEQYF
- | TRBJ1-2 | TRBD1 | TRBV27 | TGTGCCAGCACCCTAAGGGCTAGACAGGGAGTCTATGGCTACACCTTC | CASTLRARQGVYGYTF
- | TRBJ2-7 | - | TRBV5-5 | TGTGCCAGCAGCACGCCGGGTTTTTACGAGCAGTACTTC | CASSTPGFYEQYF
- | TRBJ2-7 | TRBD2 | TRBV27 | TGTGCAGCCAGCAGTTTCCCTCTTGGGACTAGCGGGAGGCCCTACGAGCAGTACTTC | CAASSFPLGTSGRPYEQYF
few | TRBJ1-6 | TRBD1 | TRBV7-2 | TGTGCCAGCAGCTCGGGACAGGGATGGGGGTCACCCCTCCACTTT | CASSSGQGWGSPLHF
- | TRBJ1-5 | - | TRBV6-2/TRBV6-3 | TGTGCCAGCAGCAAAGGGAGTCTTGGCAGCAATCAGCCCCAGCATTTT | CASSKGSLGSNQPQHF
- | TRBJ2-7 | - | TRBV28 | TGTGCCAGCAGTTTAGGAACAGCCTACGAGCAGTACTTC | CASSLGTAYEQYF
- | TRBJ2-5 | - | TRBV4-3 | TGCGCCAGCAGCCCCCGCGGAGGTGTTCAAGAGACCCAGTACTTC | CASSPRGGVQETQYF
- | TRBJ2-7 | - | TRBV5-1 | TGCGCCAGCAGCTTAAGCGGGGAGCAGTACTTC | CASSLSGEQYF
once | TRBJ1-2 | TRBD1 | TRBV6-5 | TGTGCCAGCAGGGGACAGATAAACTATGGCTACACCTTC | CASRGQINYGYTF
- | TRBJ2-2 | - | TRBV21-1 | TGTGCCAGCAGCAAAGATCGCGAGGGAGTCTCTGGAGGGACCGGGGAGCTGTTTTTT | CASSKDREGVSGGTGELFF
- | TRBJ2-3 | TRBD2 | TRBV7-9 | TGTGCCAGCAGCTTAGAGGGCGGGAGGACAGATACGCAGTATTTT | CASSLEGGRTDTQYF
- | TRBJ2-6 | - | TRBV4-3 | TGCGCCAGCAGCCAAGATCTGAGTAGCTCTGGGGCCAACGTCCTGACTTTC | CASSQDLSSSGANVLTF
- | TRBJ2-1 | TRBD2 | TRBV9 | TGTGCCAGCAGCCCCTCCGGGACTAGCGGACTGAATGAGCAGTTCTTC | CASSPSGTSGLNEQFF
- | TRBJ2-2 | - | TRBV9 | TGTGCCAGCACCCCTCGGGAGACAACCAACACCGGGGAGCTGTTTTTT | CASTPRETTNTGELFF
few | TRBJ1-6 | - | TRBV6-5 | TGTGCCAGCAGTTATACAGGAACCCAAGGACCCCTCCACTTT | CASSYTGTQGPLHF
- | TRBJ2-2 | TRBD2 | TRBV6-4 | TGTGCCAGCAGCCTCCTAGCGGGAGCAGACACCGGGGAGCTGTTTTTT | CASSLLAGADTGELFF
- | TRBJ1-6 | - | TRBV4-2 | TGTGCCAGCAGCCAACGCGCGGGCGGGGCAGCAACTAATTCACCCCTCCACTTT | CASSQRAGGAATNSPLHF
once | TRBJ2-3 | TRBD2 | TRBV7-2 | TGTGCCAGCAGCAGAGGACTAGCGGAATTCACAGATACGCAGTATTTT | CASSRGLAEFTDTQYF
- | TRBJ1-2 | TRBD1 | TRBV6-5 | TGTGCCAGCAGGGGGGACAGGGGCTATGGCTACACCTTC | CASRGDRGYGYTF
- | TRBJ2-2 | - | TRBV4-2 | TGTGCCAGCAGCCAACGGGAGACCGGGGAGCTGTTTTTT | CASSQRETGELFF
- | TRBJ2-2 | - | TRBV7-2 | TGTGCCAGCAGCCAAACCTATAGCTTTTCATCCGCCGGGGAGCTGTTTTTT | CASSQTYSFSSAGELFF
- | TRBJ2-7 | TRBD2 | TRBV7-9 | TGTGCCAGCAGCCCAGGGACTAGCGGGTACTACGAGCAGTACTTC | CASSPGTSGYYEQYF
- | TRBJ1-2 | - | TRBV7-3 | TGTGCCAGCAGCTCTTCTCAGAACTATGGCTACACCTTC | CASSSSQNYGYTF
- | TRBJ1-4 | TRBD1 | TRBV6-5 | TGTGCCAGCCGGGGCGGGACAGCTAATGAAAAACTGTTTTTT | CASRGGTANEKLFF
- | TRBJ2-5 | TRBD2 | TRBV19 | TGTGCCAGTAGCCTAAAACCGGGATTGGCGGGAGGGGAAGAGACCCAGTACTTC | CASSLKPGLAGGEETQYF